The 30 T cell receptor beta chains listed next were all sequenced from one sample in a study of blood T cell repertoires in COVID-19 (dated by TCRdb to 2020 to 2021). The method behind the library was the immunoSEQ multiplex PCR assay. TCRdb's version of the immuneACCESS table is confined to in-frame rearrangements and falls short of the full clone set. An unresolved V gene accounts for under half of the shortfall where checked; the remainder is of unknown origin. This sample has under 200,000 clones in its table, and 80% to 90% of those were observed once. The ten top clones hold around 7% of the sample. The sequenced sample was PBMCs or T cells enriched from blood (not recorded which). These TCRs come from a man over 45 who had recovered from COVID-19.

The V call is TRBV6-2 or TRBV6-3, the J call TRBJ1-5; 8 bases map to TRBD1. CDR3 length: 15 amino acids. Germline V gene data show CDR1 as MNHEY and CDR2 as SVGEGT. V dropped 5 bases and J dropped 1; count of bases not matched to a gene: 4. The CDR3 region is CASSQRTGSNQPQHF. As DNA, the CDR3 is TGTGCCAGCAGTCAGAGGACAGGGAGCAATCAGCCCCAGCATTTT.

The chain recombines TRBV5-1 with TRBJ2-1, with 11 bases identical to TRBD2. The CDR3 runs 15 residues. With 4 bases clipped from V and 10 bases from J, the junction kept 10 bases outside the gene matches. The germline V gene has CDR1 SGHRS and CDR2 YFSETQ. CDR3 region: CASSPYSGGEREQFF. CDR3 bases: TGCGCCAGCAGCCCCTATAGCGGGGGGGAGAGAGAGCAGTTCTTC.

This clone came up a few times. The genes are TRBV6-2 or TRBV6-3 and TRBJ2-7; no definite D call. V shed 3 bases and J shed 1 base, with 7 bases lying between them. CDR1 is MNHEY, CDR2 SVGEGT, per germline. CDR3 size: 13 residues. Here the CDR3 reads CASSYDISYEQYF. CDR3 nucleotide sequence: TGTGCCAGCAGTTATGACATTTCCTACGAGCAGTACTTC.

The chain has TRBV24-1 and TRBJ2-2; D is unclear. V dropped 2 bases and J dropped 6 bases, with 6 bases sitting between them. Germline-derived CDR1 and CDR2 are KGHDR and SFDVKD. The CDR3 covers 13 residues. The CDR3 coding sequence is TGTGCCACCAGTGATTCTCAGGCCGGGGAGCTGTTTTTT. This gives the protein CATSDSQAGELFF.

This chain links TRBV6-5 with TRBJ2-1; 7 bases map to TRBD1. Trimming took 5 bases from V and 2 from J; bases not matched to a gene: 6. Looked up from germline, CDR1 is MNHEY and CDR2 is SVGAGI. The CDR3 consists of 15 residues. CDR3 coding DNA: TGTGCCAGCAGTCTACAGGGGCTCGCCTACAATGAGCAGTTCTTC. The encoded protein is CASSLQGLAYNEQFF.

J is TRBJ2-5 and V is TRBV4-1, with 8 bases that match TRBD1. J was trimmed by 5 bases and V by 0 bases; bases with no gene match: 8. Germline V gene lookup returns CDR1 MGHRA and CDR2 YSYEKL. This CDR3 is 16 amino acids long. CDR3 nucleotide sequence: TGCGCCAGCAGCCAAGATTTCGGGACAGGACGGGAGACCCAGTACTTC. This gives the protein CASSQDFGTGRETQYF.

In its sample, this clone was seen a few times. The chain employs TRBV7-2 and TRBJ2-2; tentative D call: TRBD2 (6 bases). In germline, CDR1 is SGHTA, CDR2 FQGNSA. The V gene lost 5 bases and the J gene lost 4 bases, with 8 bases spanning the gap. CDR3 size: 13 residues. In nucleotides, the CDR3 is TGTGCCAGCAGCCGGGACTCCACCGGGGAGCTGTTTTTT. Translated: CASSRDSTGELFF.

This chain connects TRBV6-5 to TRBJ1-5; the match to TRBD1 covers 8 bases. Trimming took 5 bases from V and 1 from J; bases not matched to a gene: 4. The CDR3 totals 15 residues. Germline V gene data show CDR1 as MNHEY and CDR2 as SVGAGI. CDR3 loop: CASSTRTGSNQPQHF. CDR3 sequence (DNA): TGTGCCAGCAGTACTAGGACAGGGAGCAATCAGCCCCAGCATTTT.

The table lists this clone with a few counts. The CDR3 loop reads CASSWGQGAGQPQHF. The CDR3 coding sequence is TGTGCCAGCAGCTGGGGACAGGGGGCGGGTCAGCCCCAGCATTTT. V is TRBV7-2 and J is TRBJ1-5; TRBD1 agrees at 12 bases. CDR1 and CDR2 from the germline V gene are SGHTA and FQGNSA. The CDR3 runs 15 residues. V gave up 4 bases and J gave up 6 bases; unmatched junction bases: 4.

V usage is TRBV5-1 and J usage is TRBJ1-1; D may be TRBD1 (5 bases). Trimming shortened V by 2 bases and J by 3 bases, and 11 bases separated the two germline ends. CDR3 length: 14 residues. Germline lookup yields CDR1 SGHRS and CDR2 YFSETQ. The CDR3 reads CASSFQGSDTEAFF. CDR3 nucleotides: TGCGCCAGCAGCTTCCAGGGCTCCGACACTGAAGCTTTCTTT.

The CDR3 sequence is CASRDRVEKLFF. The CDR3 nucleotides are TGTGCCAGTCGGGACAGGGTTGAAAAACTGTTTTTT. This rearrangement joins TRBV19 to TRBJ1-4; 9 bases align to TRBD1. Per the germline V gene, CDR1 is LNHDA and CDR2 is SQIVND (reference sequence). The CDR3 runs 12 residues. V gave up 8 bases and J gave up 7 bases; unmatched junction bases: 2.

This chain links TRBV28 with TRBJ1-5; no firm D call. The CDR3 is 16 amino acids. The germline V gene encodes CDR1 MDHEN and CDR2 SYDVKM. The V end was cut by 10 bases, the J end by 3 bases, with 22 bases between. The CDR3 DNA reads TGTGCCACCAAACCCTGGAAAGGAGGCCTCAATCAGCCCCAGCATTTT. Translated, it gives CATKPWKGGLNQPQHF.

This chain joins TRBV5-4 and TRBJ1-1, with 7 positions matching TRBD1. CDR1 and CDR2 from the germline V gene are SGHNT and YYREEE (reference sequence). Losses at the gene ends were 1 base for V and 2 bases for J; bases not matched to a gene: 5. The CDR3 runs 15 residues. As DNA, the CDR3 is TGTGCCAGCAGCTTGAGACAGGGAATTAACACTGAAGCTTTCTTT. Encoded protein: CASSLRQGINTEAFF.

The V and J genes are TRBV5-6 and TRBJ2-2; no definite D call. The ends were cut back, 1 base at V and 5 bases at J, with 12 bases in the middle. The CDR3 extends over 15 amino acids. Germline V lookup: CDR1 SGHDT, CDR2 YYEEEE. CDR3 DNA sequence: TGTGCCAGCAGCTTGTATCCAGGTGGAACCGGGGAGCTGTTTTTT. This gives the protein CASSLYPGGTGELFF.

This chain uses TRBV4-3 with TRBJ2-1, with 10 bases lining up with TRBD1. After removal of 0 bases from V and 7 bases from J, the junction contained 6 bases not matched to a gene. Germline V CDR1 and CDR2: LGHNA, YSLEER. This CDR3 has 16 amino acids. The CDR3 DNA reads TGCGCCAGCAGCCAAGATTGGGACAGGGGACGGAATGAGCAGTTCTTC. Its protein product is CASSQDWDRGRNEQFF.

J is TRBJ2-7 and V is TRBV5-6; TRBD1 aligns across 7 bases. Trimming at V came to 4 bases and at J to 3 bases, leaving 13 bases not matched to a gene. The CDR3 spans 16 residues. The germline V gene encodes CDR1 SGHDT and CDR2 YYEEEE. The CDR3 DNA reads TGTGCCAGCAGCACCCGGGACAGTTGGGATTTCTACGAGCAGTACTTC. The encoded protein is CASSTRDSWDFYEQYF.

CDR3 loop: CASSLRGRSEAFF. CDR3 bases: TGTGCCAGCAGTTTAAGAGGGAGGTCTGAAGCTTTCTTT. The chain links TRBV27 to TRBJ1-1; D gene unclear. CDR3 length: 13 amino acids. From germline, CDR1 is MNHEY and CDR2 SMNVEV (reference sequence). The ends were cut back, 2 bases at V and 6 bases at J, with 10 bases in the middle.

This rearrangement joins TRBV19 to TRBJ1-4; D is undetermined. The CDR3 extends over 16 amino acids. Germline V CDR1 and CDR2: LNHDA, SQIVND (reference sequence). The V end lost 3 bases, the J end lost 7 bases, and 18 bases lay between the germline ends. CDR3: CASSITQPPLREKLFF. CDR3 nucleotides: TGTGCCAGTAGTATCACACAGCCGCCGTTACGTGAAAAACTGTTTTTT. The full variable domain, completed using reference TRBV19 and TRBJ1-4, is DGGITQSPKYLFRKEGQNVTLSCEQNLNHDAMYWYRQDPGQGLRLIYYSQIVNDFQKGDIAEGYSVSREKKESFPLTVTSAQKNPTAFYLCASSITQPPLREKLFFGSGTQLSVL.

The CDR3 nucleotides are TGTGCCAGCAGCTTAAGTAGCCATGGGGGGACTGAAGCTTTCTTT. Amino acids: CASSLSSHGGTEAFF. The chain has TRBV7-9 and TRBJ1-1; D may be TRBD1 (5 bases). The V end was cut by 2 bases, the J end by 5 bases, with 15 bases between. Germline assignment: CDR1 SEHNR and CDR2 FQNEAQ (reference sequence). The CDR3 is 15 residues long.

The chain has TRBV4-1 and TRBJ2-2, with 7 positions matching TRBD2. This CDR3 comprises 14 residues. Germline assignment: CDR1 MGHRA and CDR2 YSYEKL. Unmatched junction bases numbered 14, after V lost 7 bases and J lost 12 bases. This CDR3 is CASTSGGPSSQLFF. The DNA of the CDR3 is TGCGCCAGCACCTCGGGGGGTCCCAGCTCGCAGCTGTTTTTT.

This clone was observed once. The chain couples TRBV18 to TRBJ2-1; 9 bases are a match to TRBD1. Looked up from germline, CDR1 is KGHSH and CDR2 is LQKENI. The CDR3 has 16 residues. Trimming cost V 0 bases and J 0 bases; bases outside gene matches: 0. DNA of the CDR3: TGTGCCAGCTCACCACCGGGACAGGGCTCCTACAATGAGCAGTTCTTC. Its protein is CASSPPGQGSYNEQFF.

J is TRBJ1-2 and V is TRBV3-1 (or the pseudogene TRBV3-2), with TRBD1 as a possible D gene (5 bases). CDR3 size: 17 residues. Germline values: CDR1 LGHDT, CDR2 YNNKEL (reference sequence). Between the trimmed V and J ends, which lost 4 bases and 4 bases, there was a span of 22 bases. This chain's CDR3 is CASSPLGAFQDAYGYTF. CDR3 sequence (DNA): TGTGCCAGCAGCCCCCTTGGGGCGTTCCAAGATGCCTATGGCTACACCTTC.

CDR3 nucleotides: TGTGCCTGGAGTTCCGTCGGAACTAGCGGTGGCACCGGGGAGCTGTTTTTT. Encoded protein: CAWSSVGTSGGTGELFF. This chain links TRBV30 with TRBJ2-2; 8 bases map to TRBD2. Germline CDR1 is GTSNPN and CDR2 is SVGIG (reference sequence). V was pared by 2 bases and J by 4 bases, with 12 bases of the junction left unmatched. This CDR3 spans 17 amino acids.

The chain employs TRBV7-9 and TRBJ1-2; D possibly corresponds to TRBD1 (6 bases). CDR1 and CDR2 from the germline V gene are SEHNR and FQNEAQ (reference sequence). The V gene lost 2 bases and the J gene lost 6 bases, with 10 bases spanning the gap. This CDR3 has 13 amino acids. CDR3 amino acids: CASSLTGLHGYTF. The CDR3 DNA sequence: TGTGCCAGCAGCTTAACAGGGCTTCATGGCTACACCTTC.

The chain is built from TRBV19 and TRBJ2-7; TRBD1 aligns across 10 bases. The germline V gene has CDR1 LNHDA and CDR2 SQIVND (reference sequence). The CDR3 extends over 14 amino acids. The trim removed 6 bases at V and 6 bases at J, leaving 8 bases unmatched. The CDR3 protein is CASRGGTGDFEQYF. CDR3 coding DNA: TGTGCCAGTAGGGGCGGGACAGGGGATTTCGAGCAGTACTTC.

This sequence joins TRBV1 and TRBJ2-2; the table calls TRBD2, which could not be checked here. TRBV1 represents a pseudogene. The CDR3 runs to 18 residues. The CDR3 sequence: CTSSPEKAGALNTGELFF. Here the CDR3 DNA reads TGCACCAGCAGCCCGGAGAAAGCGGGGGCCCTCAACACCGGGGAGCTGTTTTTT.

The chain recombines TRBV11-3 with TRBJ2-7; 7 nucleotides line up with TRBD1. Trimming took 0 bases from V and 3 from J; bases not matched to a gene: 5. Germline lookup yields CDR1 SGHNT and CDR2 YENEEA. The CDR3 runs to 15 residues. Here the CDR3 reads CASSLDPTGFYEQYF. For the CDR3, the DNA is TGTGCCAGCAGCTTAGATCCGACAGGGTTCTACGAGCAGTACTTC.

Only one count was recorded for this clone. The chain couples TRBV1 to TRBJ2-3; the DNA was not used to check the table's D call, TRBD1. TRBV1 is a known pseudogene. This CDR3 region has 15 residues. The CDR3 spells CTSSQDWPRTDTQYF. In DNA form, the CDR3 reads TGCACCAGCAGCCAAGATTGGCCGCGCACAGATACGCAGTATTTT.

J is TRBJ1-2 and V is TRBV7-2; 8 bases are a match to TRBD1. Germline loops: CDR1 SGHTA, CDR2 FQGNSA. The CDR3 is 13 amino acids. V was pared by 6 bases and J by 7 bases, with 7 bases of the junction left unmatched. CDR3 nucleotides: TGTGCCAGCAGGCAAAACAGGGGGGGTGGCTACACCTTC. Translated, it gives CASRQNRGGGYTF.

The V gene is TRBV21-1, the J gene TRBJ2-7; the table calls TRBD1, which could not be checked here. TRBV21-1 is described as a pseudogene. The CDR3 is 16 amino acids. The CDR3 DNA follows: TGTGCCAGCAGCACCGTCCACCGGGACACCTCCTACGAGCAGTACTTC. Protein sequence: CASSTVHRDTSYEQYF.